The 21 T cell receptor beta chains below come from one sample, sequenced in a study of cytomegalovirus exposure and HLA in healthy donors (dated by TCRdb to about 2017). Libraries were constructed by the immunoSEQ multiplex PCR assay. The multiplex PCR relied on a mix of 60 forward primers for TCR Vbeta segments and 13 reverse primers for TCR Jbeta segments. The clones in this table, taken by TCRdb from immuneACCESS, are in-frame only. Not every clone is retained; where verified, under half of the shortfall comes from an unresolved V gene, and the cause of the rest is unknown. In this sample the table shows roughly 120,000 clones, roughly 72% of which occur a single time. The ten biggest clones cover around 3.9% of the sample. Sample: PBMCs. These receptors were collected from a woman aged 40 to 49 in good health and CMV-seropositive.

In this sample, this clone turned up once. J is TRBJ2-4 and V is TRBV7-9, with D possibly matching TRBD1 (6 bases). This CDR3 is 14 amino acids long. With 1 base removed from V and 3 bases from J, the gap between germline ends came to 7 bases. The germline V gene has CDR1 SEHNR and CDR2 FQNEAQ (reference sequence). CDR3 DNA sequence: TGTGCCAGCAGCTTAGAAGGGGGCAAAAACATTCAGTACTTC. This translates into CASSLEGGKNIQYF.

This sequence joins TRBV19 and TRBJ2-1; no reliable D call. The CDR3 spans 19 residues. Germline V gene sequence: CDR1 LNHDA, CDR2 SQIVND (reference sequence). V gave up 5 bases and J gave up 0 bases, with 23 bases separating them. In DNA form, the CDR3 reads TGTGCCAGTAGTGCACATCCACTTAGCCCAGAATACTCCTACAATGAGCAGTTCTTC. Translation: CASSAHPLSPEYSYNEQFF.

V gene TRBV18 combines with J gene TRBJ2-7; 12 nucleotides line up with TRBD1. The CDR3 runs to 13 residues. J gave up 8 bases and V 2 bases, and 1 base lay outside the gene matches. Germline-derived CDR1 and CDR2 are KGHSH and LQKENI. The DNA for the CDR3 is TGTGCCAGCTCACCAGGGACAGGGGGCCAGCAGTACTTC. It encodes CASSPGTGGQQYF.

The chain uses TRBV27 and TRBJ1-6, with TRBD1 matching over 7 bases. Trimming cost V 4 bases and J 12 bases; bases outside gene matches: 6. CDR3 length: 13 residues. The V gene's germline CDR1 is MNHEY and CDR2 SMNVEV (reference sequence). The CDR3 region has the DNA TGTGCCAGCAGTTCGACAGGGTCGAAACCCCTCCACTTT. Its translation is CASSSTGSKPLHF.

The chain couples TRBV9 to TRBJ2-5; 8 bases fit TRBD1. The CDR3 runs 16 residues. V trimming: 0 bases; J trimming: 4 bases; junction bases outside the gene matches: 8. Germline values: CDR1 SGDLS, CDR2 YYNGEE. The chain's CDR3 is CASSVAGGTGGETQYF. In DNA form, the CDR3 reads TGTGCCAGCAGCGTAGCAGGGGGCACAGGGGGAGAGACCCAGTACTTC.

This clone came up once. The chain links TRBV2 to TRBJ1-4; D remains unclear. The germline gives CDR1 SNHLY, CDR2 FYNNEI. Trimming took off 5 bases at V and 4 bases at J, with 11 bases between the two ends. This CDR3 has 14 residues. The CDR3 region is CASSYSEYNEKLFF. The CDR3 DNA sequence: TGTGCCAGCAGTTACAGTGAATATAATGAAAAACTGTTTTTT.

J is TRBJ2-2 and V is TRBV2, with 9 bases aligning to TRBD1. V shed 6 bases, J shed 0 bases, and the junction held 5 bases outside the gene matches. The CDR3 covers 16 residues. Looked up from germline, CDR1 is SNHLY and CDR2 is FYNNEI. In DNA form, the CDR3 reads TGTGCCAGCAGGACAGGGGGGATTTCGAACACCGGGGAGCTGTTTTTT. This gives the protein CASRTGGISNTGELFF.

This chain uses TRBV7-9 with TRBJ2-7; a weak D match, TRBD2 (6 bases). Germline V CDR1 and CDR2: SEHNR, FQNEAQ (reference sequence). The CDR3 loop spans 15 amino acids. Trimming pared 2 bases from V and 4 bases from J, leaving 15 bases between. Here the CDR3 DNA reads TGTGCCAGCAGCTTAAGCTCGGGACTTCTGTACGAGCAGTACTTC. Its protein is CASSLSSGLLYEQYF.

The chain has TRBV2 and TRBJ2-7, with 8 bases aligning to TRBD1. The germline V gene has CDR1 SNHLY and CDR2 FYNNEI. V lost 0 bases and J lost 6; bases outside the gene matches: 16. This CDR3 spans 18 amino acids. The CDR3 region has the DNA TGTGCCAGCAGTGAAGCGGAGTCGGAGACAGGGGTTTTCGGCGAGCAGTACTTC. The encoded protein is CASSEAESETGVFGEQYF.

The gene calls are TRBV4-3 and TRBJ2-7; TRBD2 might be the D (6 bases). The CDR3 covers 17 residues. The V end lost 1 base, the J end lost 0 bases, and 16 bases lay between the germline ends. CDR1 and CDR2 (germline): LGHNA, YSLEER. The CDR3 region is CASSQGISGGSSYEQYF. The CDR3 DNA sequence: TGCGCCAGCAGCCAAGGAATCAGTGGGGGGAGCTCCTACGAGCAGTACTTC.

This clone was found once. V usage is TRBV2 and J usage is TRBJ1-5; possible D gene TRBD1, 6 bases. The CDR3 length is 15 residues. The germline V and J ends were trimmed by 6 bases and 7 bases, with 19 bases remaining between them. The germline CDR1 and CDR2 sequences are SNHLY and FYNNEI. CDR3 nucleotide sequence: TGTGCCAGCAGGAAGACAGGCTCTGGGGACCAGCCCCAGCATTTT. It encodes CASRKTGSGDQPQHF.

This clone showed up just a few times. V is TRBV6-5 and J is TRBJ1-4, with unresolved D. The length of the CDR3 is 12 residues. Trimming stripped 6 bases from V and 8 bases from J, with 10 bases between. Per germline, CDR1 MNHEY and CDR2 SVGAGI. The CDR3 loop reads CASRGPEEKLFF. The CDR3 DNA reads TGTGCCAGCAGAGGTCCGGAGGAAAAACTGTTTTTT.

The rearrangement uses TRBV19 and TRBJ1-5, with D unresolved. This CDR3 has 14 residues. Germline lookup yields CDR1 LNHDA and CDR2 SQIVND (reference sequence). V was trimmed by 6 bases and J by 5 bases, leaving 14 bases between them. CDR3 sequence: CASSQQTRDQPQHF. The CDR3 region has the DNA TGTGCCAGTAGCCAACAGACTAGGGATCAGCCCCAGCATTTT.

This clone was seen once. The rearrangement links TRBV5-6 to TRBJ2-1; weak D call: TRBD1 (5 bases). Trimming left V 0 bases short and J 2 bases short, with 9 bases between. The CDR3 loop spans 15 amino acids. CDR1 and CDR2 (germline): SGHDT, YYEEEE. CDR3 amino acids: CASSLAGNPYNEQFF. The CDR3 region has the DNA TGTGCCAGCAGCTTGGCAGGGAATCCCTACAATGAGCAGTTCTTC.

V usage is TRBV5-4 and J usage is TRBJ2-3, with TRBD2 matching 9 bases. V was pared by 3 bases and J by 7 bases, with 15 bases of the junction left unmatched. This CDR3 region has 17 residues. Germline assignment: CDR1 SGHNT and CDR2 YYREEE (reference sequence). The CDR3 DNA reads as TGTGCCAGCAGCTGGGGGGGGTCTAGCGGGGAGGGGAATACGCAGTATTTT. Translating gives CASSWGGSSGEGNTQYF. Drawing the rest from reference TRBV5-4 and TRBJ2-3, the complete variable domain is ETGVTQSPTHLIKTRGQQVTLRCSSQSGHNTVSWYQQALGQGPQFIFQYYREEENGRGNFPPRFSGLQFPNYSSELNVNALELDDSALYLCASSWGGSSGEGNTQYFGPGTRLTVL.

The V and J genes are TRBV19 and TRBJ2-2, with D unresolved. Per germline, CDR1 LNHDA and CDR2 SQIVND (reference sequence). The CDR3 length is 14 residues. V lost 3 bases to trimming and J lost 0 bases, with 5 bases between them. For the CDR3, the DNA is TGTGCCAGTAGTATGGGCTCGAACACCGGGGAGCTGTTTTTT. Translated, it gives CASSMGSNTGELFF. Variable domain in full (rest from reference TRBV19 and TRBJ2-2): DGGITQSPKYLFRKEGQNVTLSCEQNLNHDAMYWYRQDPGQGLRLIYYSQIVNDFQKGDIAEGYSVSREKKESFPLTVTSAQKNPTAFYLCASSMGSNTGELFFGEGSRLTVL.

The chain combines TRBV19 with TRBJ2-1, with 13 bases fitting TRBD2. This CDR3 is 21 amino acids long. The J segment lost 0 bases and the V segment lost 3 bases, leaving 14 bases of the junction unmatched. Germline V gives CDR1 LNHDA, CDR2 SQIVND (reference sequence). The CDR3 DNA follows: TGTGCCAGTAGTATGGAACCGACTAGCGGGGGGCCTCCTCGCTCCTACAATGAGCAGTTCTTC. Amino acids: CASSMEPTSGGPPRSYNEQFF.

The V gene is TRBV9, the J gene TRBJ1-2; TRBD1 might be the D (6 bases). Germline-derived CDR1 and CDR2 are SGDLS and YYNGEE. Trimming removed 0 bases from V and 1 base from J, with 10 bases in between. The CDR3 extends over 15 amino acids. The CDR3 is CASSVDDRINYGYTF. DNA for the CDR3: TGTGCCAGCAGCGTAGACGACAGGATTAACTATGGCTACACCTTC.

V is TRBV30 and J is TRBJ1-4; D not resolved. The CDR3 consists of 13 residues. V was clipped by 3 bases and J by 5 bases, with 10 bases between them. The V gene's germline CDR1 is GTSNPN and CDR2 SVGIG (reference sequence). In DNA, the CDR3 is TGTGCCTGGAGCAGGTCCCTAAATGAAAAACTGTTTTTT. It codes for CAWSRSLNEKLFF. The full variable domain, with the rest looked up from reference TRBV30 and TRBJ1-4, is SQTIHQWPATLVQPVGSPLSLECTVEGTSNPNLYWYRQAAGRGLQLLFYSVGIGQISSEVPQNLSASRPQDRQFILSSKKLLLSDSGFYLCAWSRSLNEKLFFGSGTQLSVL.

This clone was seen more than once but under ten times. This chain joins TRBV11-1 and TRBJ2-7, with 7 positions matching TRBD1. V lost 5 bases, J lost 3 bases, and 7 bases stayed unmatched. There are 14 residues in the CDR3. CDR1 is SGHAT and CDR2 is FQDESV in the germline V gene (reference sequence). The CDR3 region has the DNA TGTGCCAGCAGCATGGGGACAGCTCTCTACGAGCAGTACTTC. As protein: CASSMGTALYEQYF.

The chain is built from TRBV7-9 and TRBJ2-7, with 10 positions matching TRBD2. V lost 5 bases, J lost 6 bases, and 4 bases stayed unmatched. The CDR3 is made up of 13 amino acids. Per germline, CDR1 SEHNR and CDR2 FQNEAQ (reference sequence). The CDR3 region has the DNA TGTGCCAGCAGCCGCCTAGCGGGGGCCGAGCAGTACTTC. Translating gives CASSRLAGAEQYF.